Following are 19 T cell receptor beta chains from one sample sequenced in a study of T cell changes during pregnancy in multiple sclerosis. Generated by immunoSEQ multiplex PCR, the TCRdb table keeps only in-frame clones and is missing some. Among 40,000 or so clones listed, around nine tenths were seen once. The sequencing here drew on CD4+ T cells from peripheral blood mononuclear cells, taken in the third trimester of pregnancy. These receptors were obtained from a female donor in good health, enrolled as a control in a pregnancy study.

V and J are TRBV19 and TRBJ2-7, with TRBD2 matching over 14 bases. The CDR3 contains 16 residues. Unmatched junction bases numbered 2, after V lost 4 bases and J lost 0 bases. In germline, CDR1 is LNHDA, CDR2 SQIVND (reference sequence). The CDR3 region is CASSRTSGGSSYEQYF. Here the CDR3 DNA reads TGTGCCAGTAGTAGGACTAGCGGGGGGAGCTCCTACGAGCAGTACTTC.

The genes are TRBV19 and TRBJ2-7, with a tentative D call TRBD2 (5 bases). The germline gives CDR1 LNHDA, CDR2 SQIVND (reference sequence). The V gene lost 2 bases and the J gene lost 1 base, with 12 bases spanning the gap. The CDR3 length is 15 residues. Here the CDR3 reads CASSISLVASYEQYF. Written as DNA, the CDR3 is TGTGCCAGTAGTATATCGTTGGTAGCGTCCTACGAGCAGTACTTC.

The V gene is TRBV27, the J gene TRBJ1-1, with D possibly TRBD1 on 5 matching bases. The V end was cut by 7 bases, the J end by 0 bases, with 15 bases between. This CDR3 has 15 residues. CDR1 and CDR2 from the germline V gene are MNHEY and SMNVEV (reference sequence). CDR3: CASTKQDRMNTEAFF. DNA for the CDR3: TGTGCCAGCACCAAACAGGACCGAATGAACACTGAAGCTTTCTTT.

This rearrangement joins TRBV19 to TRBJ1-5, with 7 bases fitting TRBD1. From germline, CDR1 is LNHDA and CDR2 SQIVND (reference sequence). V was clipped by 5 bases and J by 4 bases; unmatched bases: 8. The CDR3 has 15 residues. CDR3 in DNA: TGTGCCAGTAGTCCCCGGGACAGACTTAATCAGCCCCAGCATTTT. It encodes CASSPRDRLNQPQHF.

The chain recombines TRBV2 with TRBJ2-2, with 8 bases aligning to TRBD2. Per the germline V gene, CDR1 is SNHLY and CDR2 is FYNNEI. The V segment lost 4 bases and the J segment 4 bases; nucleotides outside the gene matches: 5. CDR3 length: 15 residues. Written as DNA, the CDR3 is TGTGCCAGCAGTGCCAGCGGGAGTACCACCGGGGAGCTGTTTTTT. It is translated as CASSASGSTTGELFF.

V usage is TRBV5-1 and J usage is TRBJ1-4; 8 nucleotides align to TRBD1. CDR3 length: 15 amino acids. The trim removed 4 bases at V and 2 bases at J, leaving 4 bases unmatched. The germline CDR1 and CDR2 sequences are SGHRS and YFSETQ. CDR3 bases: TGCGCCAGCAGCATGGACAGGGAGACTAATGAAAAACTGTTTTTT. It translates to CASSMDRETNEKLFF.

The chain carries TRBV2 and TRBJ1-1; 7 bases align to TRBD1. The V gene's germline CDR1 is SNHLY and CDR2 FYNNEI. V lost 8 bases, J lost 3 bases, and 15 bases stayed unmatched. This CDR3 has 16 amino acids. CDR3 DNA: TGTGCCAGCGTAAACACCCACCTCAGGGGGTACACTGAAGCTTTCTTT. Translated, it gives CASVNTHLRGYTEAFF.

The V gene is TRBV6-1, the J gene TRBJ1-2; TRBD1 matches at 7 bases. CDR3 length: 13 amino acids. V shed 5 bases, J shed 6 bases, and the junction held 6 bases outside the gene matches. CDR1 and CDR2 (germline): MNHNS, SASEGT. CDR3 DNA sequence: TGTGCCAGCAGTCCTTCCGGGACAGATGGCTACACCTTC. Translating gives CASSPSGTDGYTF.

The chain recombines TRBV6-5 with TRBJ1-2; a weak D match, TRBD1 (5 bases). The CDR3 runs to 15 residues. V was trimmed by 0 bases and J by 5 bases, leaving 13 bases between them. In germline, CDR1 is MNHEY, CDR2 SVGAGI. Here the CDR3 DNA reads TGTGCCAGCAGTTACTCGGTCTTTGGGGGGTATGGCTACACCTTC. Its translation is CASSYSVFGGYGYTF.

The chain links TRBV7-8 to TRBJ1-3, with no clear D. This CDR3 has 11 residues. CDR1 is SGHVS, CDR2 FQNEAQ, per germline. Trimming shortened V by 8 bases and J by 4 bases, and 6 bases separated the two germline ends. CDR3 region: CASGGGNTIYF. CDR3 sequence (DNA): TGTGCCAGCGGAGGGGGAAACACCATATATTTT.

The CDR3 sequence is CASSQDSESGEKLFF. CDR3 coding DNA: TGTGCCAGCAGCCAAGATTCGGAATCGGGTGAAAAACTGTTTTTT. The chain combines TRBV4-2 with TRBJ1-4, with D uncertain. The CDR3 sequence is 15 residues long. Trimming cost V 0 bases and J 7 bases, with 12 bases left between them. Germline V gene sequence: CDR1 LGHNA, CDR2 YNFKEQ.

The V gene is TRBV5-1, the J gene TRBJ1-6; D unresolved. The CDR3 length is 16 residues. With 0 bases removed from V and 9 bases from J, the gap between germline ends came to 16 bases. Germline V gene lookup returns CDR1 SGHRS and CDR2 YFSETQ. The CDR3 spells CASSLDWGGRGSPLHF. The CDR3 bases are TGCGCCAGCAGCTTGGATTGGGGAGGACGTGGTTCACCCCTCCACTTT. Looking up the rest from reference TRBV5-1 and TRBJ1-6 gives the full variable domain: KAGVTQTPRYLIKTRGQQVTLSCSPISGHRSVSWYQQTPGQGLQFLFEYFSETQRNKGNFPGRFSGRQFSNSRSEMNVSTLELGDSALYLCASSLDWGGRGSPLHFGNGTRLTVT.

V gene TRBV7-8 combines with J gene TRBJ2-7, with D possibly TRBD1 on 5 matching bases. The V gene lost 1 base and the J gene lost 7 bases, with 11 bases spanning the gap. Germline V lookup: CDR1 SGHVS, CDR2 FQNEAQ. The CDR3 extends over 13 amino acids. CDR3 sequence reads: CASSLVPRQEQYF. CDR3 sequence (DNA): TGTGCCAGCAGCTTAGTCCCCAGACAGGAGCAGTACTTC.

V gene TRBV2 combines with J gene TRBJ2-3, with D maybe TRBD2 (6 bases). The CDR3 has 17 amino acids. The germline CDR1 and CDR2 sequences are SNHLY and FYNNEI. V lost 6 bases and J lost 4, with 23 bases in between. The CDR3 region is CASRPGGRVWNPDTQYF. The CDR3 nucleotides are TGTGCCAGCAGGCCAGGAGGGCGGGTCTGGAACCCAGATACGCAGTATTTT.

This chain links TRBV6-1 with TRBJ1-1, with TRBD1 identical over 7 bases. CDR1 and CDR2 from the germline V gene are MNHNS and SASEGT. The CDR3 totals 14 residues. V trimming: 5 bases; J trimming: 4 bases; junction bases outside the gene matches: 7. The DNA for the CDR3 is TGTGCCAGCAGTCAAGACAGGGTACGCACTGAAGCTTTCTTT. This encodes CASSQDRVRTEAFF.

The J gene is TRBJ1-5, the V gene TRBV2; 7 bases line up with TRBD1. The CDR3 spans 13 residues. Germline lookup yields CDR1 SNHLY and CDR2 FYNNEI. With V trimmed by 6 bases and J by 4 bases, 3 bases remained unmatched. The CDR3 DNA reads as TGTGCCAGCAGGGAGACAGGGAATCAGCCCCAGCATTTT. Its protein is CASRETGNQPQHF. The complete variable domain, with remaining parts taken from reference TRBV2 and TRBJ1-5, reads EPEVTQTPSHQVTQMGQEVILRCVPISNHLYFYWYRQILGQKVEFLVSFYNNEISEKSEIFDDQFSVERPDGSNFTLKIRSTKLEDSAMYFCASRETGNQPQHFGDGTRLSIL.

The rearrangement uses TRBV13 and TRBJ2-3, with D possibly being TRBD1 (6 bases). From germline, CDR1 is PRHDT and CDR2 FYEKMQ (reference sequence). The CDR3 is 14 residues long. With 3 bases removed from V and 4 bases from J, the gap between germline ends came to 11 bases. The CDR3 region is CASSLWGRADTQYF. CDR3 bases: TGTGCCAGCAGCTTGTGGGGGCGCGCAGATACGCAGTATTTT.

The chain couples TRBV28 to TRBJ2-7; 8 nucleotides line up with TRBD2. In germline, CDR1 is MDHEN, CDR2 SYDVKM. This CDR3 contains 14 residues. V was pared by 6 bases and J by 2 bases, with 6 bases of the junction left unmatched. The CDR3 loop is CASSTGGGTYEQYF. The CDR3 nucleotides are TGTGCCAGCAGCACCGGGGGGGGGACCTACGAGCAGTACTTC.

The chain has TRBV6-6 and TRBJ2-7, with TRBD2 matching over 7 bases. Germline V gives CDR1 MNHNY, CDR2 SVGAGI (reference sequence). J was trimmed by 5 bases and V by 8 bases; bases with no gene match: 6. The CDR3 covers 12 residues. The CDR3 is CASCGSIHEQYF. The CDR3 DNA reads as TGTGCCAGCTGCGGGAGTATCCACGAGCAGTACTTC.